The sequence of this T cell receptor (beta chain) was determined in a study of lymphopenia after photon versus proton radiotherapy. Study observations and caveats: After lymphocyte nadir, photon-treated repertoires showed oligoclonal expansion, especially CD8+ Temra. Proton therapy kept repertoires fairly stable, unlike photons, which gained effector/memory cells.

As regards this clone: As yet, its antigen is unknown.

TCRdb's table, derived via immunoSEQ multiplex PCR, lists solely in-frame clones and lacks some. Among about 62,000 clones listed, about nine tenths were seen once. CDR1 is SGHNT and CDR2 is YYREEE in the germline V gene (reference sequence). Trimming cost V 3 bases and J 5 bases; bases outside gene matches: 7. CDR3 length: 15 residues. Specimen: peripheral blood, collected from a patient treated with proton-based radiotherapy. The gene calls are TRBV5-4 and TRBJ2-5; 10 bases line up with TRBD2. This clonotype was obtained from an older man with esophageal cancer. The DNA for the CDR3 is TGTGCCAGCAGCTCGAAAGGGACTAGCGCGGAGACCCAGTACTTC. Its translation is CASSSKGTSAETQYF.